A single sample gave rise to the 27 T cell receptor beta chains below, sequenced in a study of vaccination and CD4 T cells after COVID-19. The Oncomine TCR Beta short-read assay was what sequenced the DNA obtained from cultured CD4+ T cells. TCRdb redid the calling of the PCR reads with MiXCR, one entry per CDR3 protein. The data show 20,000 to 25,000 distinct CDR3 sequences, about half seen once. Indicated treatment: roughly 10-day PBMC culture with coronavirus spike peptide pools or control peptides (ViraFEST assay). The antigens of these receptors remain unknown. Sample: CD4+ T cells from blood, cultured in vitro. The receptors come from a human donor who had recovered from COVID-19.

The chain joins TRBV7-2 to TRBJ1-6; no reliable D call. This CDR3 has 13 residues. CDR1 is SGHTA, CDR2 FQGNSA, per germline. Trimming left V 2 bases short and J 8 bases short, with 7 bases between. DNA for the CDR3: TGTGCCAGCAGCTTACTCCCTTATTCACCCCTCCACTTT. Its translation: CASSLLPYSPLHF.

As regards this clonotype: Compared with germline, one end of the junction differs, possibly owing to a read error. The gene calls are TRBV20-1 and TRBJ2-3, with D unclear. The CDR3 covers 14 residues. In germline, CDR1 is DFQATT, CDR2 SNEGSKA (reference sequence). The CDR3 loop is CSAMAIRSTDTRYF. For the CDR3, the DNA is TGCAGTGCTATGGCAATACGGAGCACAGATACGCGGTATTTT.

The rearrangement links TRBV7-2 to TRBJ1-5; maybe TRBD1 (5 bases). Germline assignment: CDR1 SGHTA and CDR2 FQGNSA. Trimming took 5 bases from V and 14 from J, leaving 19 bases between them. The CDR3 is 13 residues long. CDR3 sequence: CASSQYTGLIEHF. The CDR3 region has the DNA TGTGCCAGCAGCCAGTACACAGGTCTTATCGAGCATTTT.

V usage is TRBV6-4 and J usage is TRBJ2-3; 9 positions match TRBD1. This CDR3 contains 17 residues. Germline-derived CDR1 and CDR2 are MRHNA and SNTAGT. With 6 bases clipped from V and 4 bases from J, the junction kept 14 bases outside the gene matches. DNA of the CDR3: TGTGCCAGCAGAGCGAGCACCGGGACAGGGTTTCCAGATACGCAGTATTTT. This sequence encodes CASRASTGTGFPDTQYF.

The rearrangement links TRBV11-2 to TRBJ2-7, with D perhaps matching TRBD2 (6 bases). The V gene's germline CDR1 is SGHAT and CDR2 FQNNGV. There are 12 residues in the CDR3. Trimming shortened V by 10 bases and J by 1 base, and 11 bases separated the two germline ends. CDR3 residues: CATGGRSYEQYF. Written as DNA, the CDR3 is TGTGCCACCGGGGGAAGATCCTACGAGCAGTACTTC.

CDR3 in amino acids: CASSVVPATGRELFF. CDR3 bases: TGTGCCAGCAGCGTAGTCCCGGCGACAGGGCGGGAGCTGTTTTTT. V usage is TRBV9 and J usage is TRBJ2-2; 7 bases are shared with TRBD1. Germline V gene lookup returns CDR1 SGDLS and CDR2 YYNGEE. The CDR3 contains 15 residues. The ends lost 0 bases at V and 9 bases at J; junction bases unmatched: 8.

CDR3 bases: TGTGCCAGTAGTATAGGTGTCGGACAGGGTGGCTACACCTTC. This gives the protein CASSIGVGQGGYTF. The gene calls are TRBV19 and TRBJ1-2; TRBD1 aligns across 8 bases. V was clipped by 1 base and J by 7 bases; unmatched bases: 5. The CDR3 consists of 14 residues. The germline CDR1 and CDR2 sequences are LNHDA and SQIVND (reference sequence).

The chain employs TRBV6-1 and TRBJ1-6; a possible D gene is TRBD1 (6 bases). There are 14 residues in the CDR3. The ends were cut back, 5 bases at V and 9 bases at J, with 14 bases in the middle. In germline, CDR1 is MNHNS, CDR2 SASEGT. The CDR3: CASSQQGEGSPLHF. CDR3 DNA sequence: TGTGCCAGCAGTCAACAGGGAGAGGGTTCACCCCTCCACTTT.

The V call is TRBV28, the J call TRBJ1-5, with a possible D match to TRBD1 (6 bases). This CDR3 has 16 residues. V shed 0 bases and J shed 4 bases, with 13 bases lying between them. Germline V gene lookup returns CDR1 MDHEN and CDR2 SYDVKM. The chain's CDR3 is CASSLWGGGPNQPQHF. The CDR3 nucleotides are TGTGCCAGCAGTTTATGGGGAGGGGGTCCTAATCAGCCCCAGCATTTT.

This clonotype has more than one count but fewer than ten. The V gene is TRBV20-1, the J gene TRBJ1-2, with 9 positions matching TRBD1. The germline V gene has CDR1 DFQATT and CDR2 SNEGSKA (reference sequence). The junction had 6 bases not matched to a gene; V was cut back by 3 bases and J by 4 bases. The CDR3 is made up of 14 amino acids. DNA of the CDR3: TGCAGTGCTAGGGACAGGGGTTACGGCTATGGCTACACCTTC. It codes for CSARDRGYGYGYTF.

V and J are TRBV20-1 and TRBJ2-2; TRBD2 matches at 10 bases. This CDR3 comprises 17 residues. Germline V gene lookup returns CDR1 DFQATT and CDR2 SNEGSKA (reference sequence). J lost 6 bases, V lost 0 bases, and 10 bases had no gene match. Here the CDR3 reads CSARDILAGALAGELFF. DNA of the CDR3: TGCAGTGCTAGAGATATCCTAGCGGGAGCATTGGCCGGGGAGCTGTTTTTT.

The V gene is TRBV24-1, the J gene TRBJ2-2; no clear D gene. Trimming shortened V by 7 bases and J by 4 bases, and 18 bases separated the two germline ends. This CDR3 contains 16 residues. Germline V gene lookup returns CDR1 KGHDR and CDR2 SFDVKD. CDR3 amino acids: CATSASDLSGTGELFF. The CDR3 region has the DNA TGTGCCACCAGCGCCTCAGATTTATCGGGCACCGGGGAGCTGTTTTTT.

This chain links TRBV19 with TRBJ1-5, with D tentatively TRBD1 (5 bases). The CDR3 length is 14 residues. CDR1 is LNHDA, CDR2 SQIVND, per germline (reference sequence). The germline V and J ends were trimmed by 1 base and 7 bases, with 11 bases remaining between them. In DNA form, the CDR3 reads TGTGCCAGTAGTATAGTCAGGGTTCAACAGCCCCAGCATTTT. Translation: CASSIVRVQQPQHF.

The chain combines TRBV7-6 with TRBJ2-2; no reliable D call. Germline values: CDR1 SGHVS, CDR2 FNYEAQ. With 1 base removed from V and 1 base from J, the gap between germline ends came to 7 bases. The CDR3 consists of 15 residues. This CDR3 is CASSLVALNTGELFF. For the CDR3, the DNA is TGTGCCAGCAGCTTAGTAGCATTGAACACCGGGGAGCTGTTTTTT.

This chain uses TRBV7-2 with TRBJ2-5; D is uncertain. This CDR3 is 11 amino acids long. Trimming removed 6 bases from V and 4 bases from J, with 6 bases in between. Germline V gives CDR1 SGHTA, CDR2 FQGNSA. The CDR3 DNA reads TGTGCCAGCAGACTCATAGAGACCCAGTACTTC. Translating it yields CASRLIETQYF. The entire variable domain, with the rest obtained from reference TRBV7-2 and TRBJ2-5, is as follows: GAGVSQSPSNKVTEKGKDVELRCDPISGHTALYWYRQSLGQGLEFLIYFQGNSAPDKSGLPSDRFSAERTGGSVSTLTIQRTQQEDSAVYLCASRLIETQYFGPGTRLLVL.

The rearrangement uses TRBV7-3 and TRBJ2-2; perhaps TRBD1 as D (7 bases). The CDR3 spans 14 residues. Germline V lookup: CDR1 SGHTA, CDR2 FQGTGA. V lost 5 bases and J lost 6, with 13 bases in between. CDR3 region: CASSAGQKSGELFF. The CDR3 DNA reads as TGTGCCAGCAGCGCGGGACAGAAGTCCGGGGAGCTGTTTTTT. Full variable domain (outside the CDR3, taken from reference TRBV7-3 and TRBJ2-2): GAGVSQTPSNKVTEKGKYVELRCDPISGHTALYWYRQSLGQGPEFLIYFQGTGAADDSGLPNDRFFAVRPEGSVSTLKIQRTERGDSAVYLCASSAGQKSGELFFGEGSRLTVL.

V and J are TRBV15 and TRBJ1-3; D call uncertain. This CDR3 has 15 amino acids. The germline gives CDR1 LNHNV, CDR2 YYDKDF (reference sequence). V was clipped by 0 bases and J by 0 bases, with 6 bases between them. This CDR3 is CATSRDKVSGNTIYF. In DNA, the CDR3 is TGTGCCACCAGCAGAGATAAGGTCTCTGGAAACACCATATATTTT.

The rearrangement uses TRBV2 and TRBJ2-1; 9 nucleotides match TRBD2. The CDR3 is made up of 12 amino acids. Per germline, CDR1 SNHLY and CDR2 FYNNEI. With 8 bases clipped from V and 7 bases from J, the junction kept 3 bases outside the gene matches. The CDR3: CASGTSGNEQFF. In DNA, the CDR3 is TGTGCCAGCGGAACTAGCGGGAATGAGCAGTTCTTC.

This clonotype was picked up a small number of times. The chain couples TRBV19 to TRBJ2-5, with 8 bases identical to TRBD2. The V gene's germline CDR1 is LNHDA and CDR2 SQIVND (reference sequence). The CDR3 runs to 13 residues. J lost 5 bases, V lost 6 bases, and 5 bases had no gene match. The DNA of the CDR3 is TGTGCCAGTAGCCTCACTAGCGGTGAGACCCAGTACTTC. Amino acids: CASSLTSGETQYF.

The rearrangement links TRBV7-9 to TRBJ2-5; D may be TRBD1 or TRBD2 (5 bases each). The CDR3 has 15 residues. Trimming left V 2 bases short and J 5 bases short, with 15 bases between. The germline V gene encodes CDR1 SEHNR and CDR2 FQNEAQ (reference sequence). The CDR3 DNA reads TGTGCCAGCAGCTTAAGGTCCGGGGCCAGGGAGACCCAGTACTTC. Translating gives CASSLRSGARETQYF. Based on the CDR3 plus reference TRBV7-9 and TRBJ2-5, the full variable domain is DTGVSQNPRHKITKRGQNVTFRCDPISEHNRLYWYRQTLGQGPEFLTYFQNEAQLEKSRLLSDRFSAERPKGSFSTLEIQRTEQGDSAMYLCASSLRSGARETQYFGPGTRLLVL.

This chain connects TRBV29-1 to TRBJ1-1, with D perhaps matching TRBD1 (5 bases). This CDR3 contains 14 residues. Germline values: CDR1 SQVTM, CDR2 ANQGSEA. V was clipped by 5 bases and J by 6 bases, with 19 bases between them. The CDR3 sequence: CSVSTYMGRAEAFF. CDR3 nucleotides: TGCAGCGTTTCAACCTACATGGGACGCGCTGAAGCTTTCTTT.

This clonotype was counted between two and nine times. The chain employs TRBV7-8 and TRBJ1-1; D is ambiguous. The germline V gene has CDR1 SGHVS and CDR2 FQNEAQ. Trimming removed 4 bases at V and 3 bases at J, with 12 bases between. This CDR3 has 14 amino acids. The CDR3 DNA follows: TGTGCCAGCAGCTCCCCGACCTGGGACACTGAAGCTTTCTTT. Protein sequence: CASSSPTWDTEAFF.

This clonotype came up a few times. V usage is TRBV24-1 and J usage is TRBJ2-2; weak D call: TRBD2 (5 bases). Germline-derived CDR1 and CDR2 are KGHDR and SFDVKD. The CDR3 extends over 18 amino acids. The germline V and J ends were trimmed by 1 base and 5 bases, with 19 bases remaining between them. The CDR3 region has the DNA TGTGCCACCAGTGATTTAGGTGACGGTAGGGAGCGAACCGGGGAGCTGTTTTTT. It codes for CATSDLGDGRERTGELFF.

This clonotype was found a few times. The genes are TRBV28 and TRBJ1-2, with D unclear. The V end lost 7 bases, the J end lost 7 bases, and 19 bases lay between the germline ends. CDR3 size: 14 residues. Germline V lookup: CDR1 MDHEN, CDR2 SYDVKM. CDR3 sequence (DNA): TGTGCCAGCAATACCTTGTTCGGGGTTTTTGGCTACACCTTC. Translated, it gives CASNTLFGVFGYTF.

In its sample, this clonotype was seen a few times. Written as DNA, the CDR3 is TGTGCCAGCAGGGACTTCGCTACTAGCACAGATACGCAGTATTTT. It translates to CASRDFATSTDTQYF. This rearrangement joins TRBV6-2 or TRBV6-3 to TRBJ2-3, with D tentatively TRBD2 (5 bases). Per the germline V gene, CDR1 is MNHEY and CDR2 is SVGEGT. The CDR3 consists of 15 residues. With 6 bases removed from V and 0 bases from J, the gap between germline ends came to 13 bases.

This chain links TRBV7-9 with TRBJ1-1; 12 bases agree with TRBD1. The V and J ends lost 2 bases and 4 bases, in that order; junction bases with no gene match: 5. The CDR3 totals 16 residues. Germline CDR1 reads SEHNR; CDR2 reads FQNEAQ (reference sequence). CDR3 coding DNA: TGTGCCAGCAGCTTATGGGGACAGGGGGCAAGCACTGAAGCTTTCTTT. As protein: CASSLWGQGASTEAFF.

The chain uses TRBV6-1 and TRBJ2-3; D is ambiguous. The germline V gene encodes CDR1 MNHNS and CDR2 SASEGT. The CDR3 extends over 14 amino acids. The germline V and J ends were trimmed by 6 bases and 2 bases, with 12 bases remaining between them. The CDR3 protein is CASSPRAPTDTQYF. CDR3 nucleotide sequence: TGTGCCAGCAGCCCACGCGCGCCCACAGATACGCAGTATTTT.